The TCR beta chain described here comes from a study of T cells in Graves' hyperthyroidism and ophthalmopathy. This clonotype appeared a few times. Antigen: not known. Graves' hyperthyroidism was deemed stable given no ophthalmopathy progression within 18 months. Whole-study findings and limits: A model of 13 V-J pairs discriminated ophthalmopathy from stable hyperthyroidism.

What was amplified from RNA transcripts were TCR beta CDR3 regions. An initial round of RT-PCR targeting the TCR CDR3 relied on the HTBI primer set. TCRdb reprocessed the multiplex PCR reads with MiXCR, giving one entry per CDR3 protein. The table has a few hundred thousand distinct CDR3 sequences, 14% to 15% seen once; the top ten hold approximately 29%. V trimming: 6 bases; J trimming: 3 bases; junction bases outside the gene matches: 6. From germline, CDR1 is WSHSY and CDR2 SAAADI. This CDR3 spans 14 amino acids. The V call is TRBV10-2, the J call TRBJ2-7, with 9 positions matching TRBD1. The clonotype was recovered from a woman in her thirties with Graves' hyperthyroidism. Sequences were obtained from blood. CDR3 sequence: CASRAGTGFYEQYF. In nucleotides, the CDR3 is TGCGCCAGCAGGGCCGGGACAGGGTTCTACGAGCAGTACTTC.